This T cell receptor beta chain appears in the sequencing data of a study of T cells in Graves' hyperthyroidism and ophthalmopathy. The V end was cut by 0 bases, the J end by 7 bases, with 16 bases between. There are 15 residues in the CDR3. Germline V gene lookup returns CDR1 MNHNY and CDR2 SVGAGI (reference sequence). Amplification of TCR beta CDR3 regions used RNA as the template. First-round RT-PCR targeting the TCR CDR3 was performed with the HTBI primer set. TCRdb independently ran MiXCR on the multiplex PCR reads; one entry per CDR3 protein. The data contain approximately 600,000 distinct CDR3 sequences, less than 25% of them singletons. Uncontrolled infections, other autoimmune diseases, pregnancy or lactation led to exclusion of patients. This clonotype turned up a few times.

The sample was blood. The receptor's source is a man aged 25-45 years with Graves' ophthalmopathy. This chain uses TRBV6-6 with TRBJ2-7, with a tentative D call TRBD1 (6 bases). The CDR3 loop is CASSYSGGRGWEQYF. Here the CDR3 DNA reads TGTGCCAGCAGTTACTCAGGCGGCAGGGGTTGGGAGCAGTACTTC.